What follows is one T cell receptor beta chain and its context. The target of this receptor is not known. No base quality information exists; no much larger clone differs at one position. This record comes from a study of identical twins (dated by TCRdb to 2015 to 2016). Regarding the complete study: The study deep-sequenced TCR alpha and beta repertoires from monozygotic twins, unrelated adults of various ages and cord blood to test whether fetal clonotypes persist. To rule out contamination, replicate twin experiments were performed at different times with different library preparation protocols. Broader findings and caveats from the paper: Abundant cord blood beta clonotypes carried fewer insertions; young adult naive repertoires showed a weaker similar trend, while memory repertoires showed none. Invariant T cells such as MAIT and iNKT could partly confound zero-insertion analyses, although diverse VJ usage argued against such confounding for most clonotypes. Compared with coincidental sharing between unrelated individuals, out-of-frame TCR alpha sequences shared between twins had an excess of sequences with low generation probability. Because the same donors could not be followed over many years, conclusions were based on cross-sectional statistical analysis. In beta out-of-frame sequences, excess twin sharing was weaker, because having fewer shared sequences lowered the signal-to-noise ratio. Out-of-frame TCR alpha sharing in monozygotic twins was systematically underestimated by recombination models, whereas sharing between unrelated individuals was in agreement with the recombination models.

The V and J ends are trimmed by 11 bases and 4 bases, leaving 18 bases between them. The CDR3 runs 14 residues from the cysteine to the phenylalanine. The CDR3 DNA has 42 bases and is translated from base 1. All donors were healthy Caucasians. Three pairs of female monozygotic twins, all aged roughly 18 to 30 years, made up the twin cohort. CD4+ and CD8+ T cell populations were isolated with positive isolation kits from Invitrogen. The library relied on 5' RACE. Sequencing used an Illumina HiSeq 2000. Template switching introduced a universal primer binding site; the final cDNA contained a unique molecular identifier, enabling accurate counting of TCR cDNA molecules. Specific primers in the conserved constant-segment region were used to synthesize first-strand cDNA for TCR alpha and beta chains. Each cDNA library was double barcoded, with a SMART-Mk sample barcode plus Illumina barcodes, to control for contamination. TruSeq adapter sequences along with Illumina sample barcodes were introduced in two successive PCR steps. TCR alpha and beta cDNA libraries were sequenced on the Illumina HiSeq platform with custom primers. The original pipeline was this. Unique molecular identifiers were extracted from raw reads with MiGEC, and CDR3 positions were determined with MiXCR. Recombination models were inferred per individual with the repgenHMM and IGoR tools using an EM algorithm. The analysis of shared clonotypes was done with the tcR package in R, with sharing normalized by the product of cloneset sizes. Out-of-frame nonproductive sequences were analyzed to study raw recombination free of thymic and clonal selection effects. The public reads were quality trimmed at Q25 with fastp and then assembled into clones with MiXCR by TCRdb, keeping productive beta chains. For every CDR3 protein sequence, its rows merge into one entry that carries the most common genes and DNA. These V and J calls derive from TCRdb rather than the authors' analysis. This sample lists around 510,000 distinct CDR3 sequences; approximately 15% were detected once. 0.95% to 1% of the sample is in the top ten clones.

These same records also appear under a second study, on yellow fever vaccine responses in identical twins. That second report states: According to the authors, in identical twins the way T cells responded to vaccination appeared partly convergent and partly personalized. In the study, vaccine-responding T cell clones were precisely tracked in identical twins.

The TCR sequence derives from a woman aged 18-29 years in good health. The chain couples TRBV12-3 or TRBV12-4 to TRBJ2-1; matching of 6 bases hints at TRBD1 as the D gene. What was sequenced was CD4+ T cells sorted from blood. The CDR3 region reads CAVKGQGQYNEQFF. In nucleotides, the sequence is TGTGCCGTCAAGGGGCAGGGGCAGTACAATGAGCAGTTCTTC.